This is a list of T cell receptor beta chains from one sample in a study of cytomegalovirus exposure and HLA in healthy donors. Repertoires were generated with immunoSEQ multiplex PCR, while TCRdb's copy carries only in-frame clones and drops some. The sample shows about 180,000 clones, around 80% of them seen only once. Input material: PBMCs. The receptors were gathered from a woman in her fifties or sixties in good health and CMV-seropositive. The CDR3 runs from the conserved cysteine through the conserved F or W. Each record gives: V gene, J gene, D gene, clone size, CDR3 protein, CDR3 DNA. The D gene is left open where the match is weak. The listing skips clone size in some rows; elsewhere it reads once, few, many or a size class.

V gene: TRBV30; J gene: TRBJ1-2; D gene: TRBD1; clone size: .; CDR3 protein: CAYSYYRGLDGYTF; CDR3 DNA: TGTGCCTACTCATATTACAGGGGGCTGGATGGCTACACCTTC
V gene: TRBV28; J gene: TRBJ1-5; D gene: .; clone size: few; CDR3 protein: CASSSPGFNQPQHF; CDR3 DNA: TGTGCCAGCAGCTCCCCGGGGTTCAATCAGCCCCAGCATTTT
V gene: TRBV7-8; J gene: TRBJ2-3; D gene: TRBD2; clone size: few; CDR3 protein: CASSLLTGGRVDTQYF; CDR3 DNA: TGTGCCAGCAGCTTATTGACGGGAGGGCGCGTAGATACGCAGTATTTT
V gene: TRBV23-1; J gene: TRBJ2-7; D gene: .; clone size: few; CDR3 protein: CASSPGQTSSYEQYF; CDR3 DNA: TGCGCCAGCAGTCCCGGACAGACGTCTTCCTACGAGCAGTACTTC
V gene: TRBV6-1; J gene: TRBJ2-5; D gene: .; clone size: .; CDR3 protein: CASGDRGETQYF; CDR3 DNA: TGTGCCAGCGGGGATAGGGGAGAGACCCAGTACTTC
V gene: TRBV10-3; J gene: TRBJ1-5; D gene: TRBD1; clone size: .; CDR3 protein: CAMSPGQGSNQPQHF; CDR3 DNA: TGTGCCATGTCACCGGGACAGGGCAGCAATCAGCCCCAGCATTTT
V gene: TRBV4-1; J gene: TRBJ2-3; D gene: TRBD2; clone size: .; CDR3 protein: CASLVPGGPGTQYF; CDR3 DNA: TGCGCCAGCTTAGTGCCGGGGGGGCCTGGTACGCAGTATTTT
V gene: TRBV5-4; J gene: TRBJ2-4; D gene: .; clone size: .; CDR3 protein: CASRAGLDIQYF; CDR3 DNA: TGTGCCAGCAGGGCAGGGTTGGACATTCAGTACTTC
V gene: TRBV21-1; J gene: TRBJ2-7; D gene: .; clone size: .; CDR3 protein: CASSKARGEASYEQYF; CDR3 DNA: TGTGCCAGCAGCAAGGCACGGGGAGAGGCTTCCTACGAGCAGTACTTC
V gene: TRBV6-6; J gene: TRBJ2-7; D gene: .; clone size: .; CDR3 protein: CASSSTVPVTYEQYF; CDR3 DNA: TGTGCCAGCAGTTCCACAGTTCCCGTAACCTACGAGCAGTACTTC